Included here is one T cell receptor (beta chain) sequence, with context. No antigen is known for it. V dropped 7 bases and J dropped 0; count of bases not matched to a gene: 5. This CDR3 is built from 15 residues. The V gene's germline CDR1 is MNHEY and CDR2 SVGAGI. Assay used: immunoSEQ multiplex PCR; TCRdb lists only in-frame clones, some missing. The profile shows about 73,000 clones, approximately 86% of them singletons. This record comes from a study of OX40 agonist ivuxolimab in advanced cancers. About the research overall: Recorded diagnoses for dose-escalation patients were hepatocellular carcinoma, melanoma, renal cell or head and neck cancer. With a range of 23 to 79, age averaged roughly 60 years, and nearly 85% were male.

The study, taken as a whole, reports: At 0.1 to 3.0 mg/kg and by week 6, clonal expansion occurred in CD4+ and CD8+ blood T cells. Expanded peripheral T cell antigen specificity was not determined.

The receptor was isolated from an adult with an advanced solid tumor such as melanoma, head and neck, liver or kidney cancer. The V gene is TRBV6-5, the J gene TRBJ2-7; the match to TRBD1 covers 11 bases. Sequences were derived from CD4+ or CD8+ T cells sorted from blood, sampled in a trial of the OX40 agonist ivuxolimab. The CDR3 region is CASTPDRGRSYEQYF. For the CDR3, the DNA is TGTGCCAGCACCCCGGACAGGGGGCGCTCCTACGAGCAGTACTTC.